These T cell receptor beta chains were read from a single sample in a study of identical twins. Via MiXCR, TCRdb re-called the 5' RACE reads, giving one row per CDR3 protein. The profile shows about 470,000 distinct CDR3 sequences, more than 20% of them singletons. These data were also reused for a study on T cells expressing NK-cell markers.

Sequencing was carried out using CD4+ T cells sorted from blood. The receptors shown here come from a woman younger than 35 in good health. The CDR3 runs from the conserved cysteine through the conserved F or W. Each record gives: J gene, clone size, V gene, D gene, CDR3 protein, CDR3 DNA. The D gene is left open where the match is weak. Only part of the rows carry a size: once, few, many, or a class if the clone is expanded.

J gene: TRBJ1-1
clone size: .
V gene: TRBV29-1
D gene: .
CDR3 protein: CSVTRGNTEAFF
CDR3 DNA: TGCAGCGTCACTCGCGGGAACACTGAAGCTTTCTTT

J gene: TRBJ2-1
clone size: .
V gene: TRBV5-1
D gene: TRBD2
CDR3 protein: CASSFLLAGVVYEQFF
CDR3 DNA: TGCGCCAGCAGCTTCCTACTAGCGGGAGTTGTGTATGAGCAGTTCTTC

J gene: TRBJ2-2
clone size: .
V gene: TRBV6-2/TRBV6-3
D gene: TRBD2
CDR3 protein: CASNQGLAGITGELFF
CDR3 DNA: TGTGCCAGCAACCAGGGACTAGCGGGAATCACCGGGGAGCTGTTTTTT

J gene: TRBJ2-7
clone size: few
V gene: TRBV20-1
D gene: .
CDR3 protein: CSARGRTAVYEQYF
CDR3 DNA: TGCAGTGCTAGAGGCAGGACCGCTGTCTACGAGCAGTACTTC

J gene: TRBJ2-1
clone size: few
V gene: TRBV5-4
D gene: TRBD2
CDR3 protein: CASSTAAGGVNEQFF
CDR3 DNA: TGTGCCAGCAGCACTGCAGCGGGAGGCGTCAATGAGCAGTTCTTC

J gene: TRBJ2-1
clone size: .
V gene: TRBV20-1
D gene: TRBD2
CDR3 protein: CSGSGDYNEQFF
CDR3 DNA: TGCAGTGGGAGCGGGGATTACAATGAGCAGTTCTTC

J gene: TRBJ2-1
clone size: many
V gene: TRBV7-2
D gene: .
CDR3 protein: CASSLVINNEQFF
CDR3 DNA: TGTGCCAGCAGCTTAGTTATTAACAATGAGCAGTTCTTC

J gene: TRBJ2-3
clone size: many
V gene: TRBV10-3
D gene: TRBD2
CDR3 protein: CAISPGTSATDTQYF
CDR3 DNA: TGTGCCATCAGTCCCGGGACTAGTGCGACAGATACGCAGTATTTT

J gene: TRBJ2-4
clone size: .
V gene: TRBV11-2
D gene: TRBD2
CDR3 protein: CASSLSGRAKNIQYF
CDR3 DNA: TGTGCCAGCAGCCTAAGCGGGAGAGCCAAAAACATTCAGTACTTC

J gene: TRBJ2-3
clone size: .
V gene: TRBV7-6
D gene: TRBD2
CDR3 protein: CASSLAPKREGDTQYF
CDR3 DNA: TGTGCCAGCAGCTTAGCTCCTAAGCGGGAGGGAGATACGCAGTATTTT

J gene: TRBJ2-3
clone size: many
V gene: TRBV12-3/TRBV12-4
D gene: .
CDR3 protein: CASSLANQEYF
CDR3 DNA: TGTGCCAGCAGTTTAGCAAATCAAGAGTATTTT

J gene: TRBJ2-7
clone size: once
V gene: TRBV6-4
D gene: .
CDR3 protein: CASSDWDRTYEQYF
CDR3 DNA: TGTGCCAGCAGTGATTGGGACCGGACCTACGAGCAGTACTTC

J gene: TRBJ1-1
clone size: .
V gene: TRBV20-1
D gene: .
CDR3 protein: CSASYKHTEAFF
CDR3 DNA: TGCAGTGCTAGTTACAAGCACACTGAAGCTTTCTTT

J gene: TRBJ2-7
clone size: .
V gene: TRBV19
D gene: .
CDR3 protein: CASSIEGNTYEQYF
CDR3 DNA: TGTGCCAGTAGTATAGAAGGGAATACCTACGAGCAGTACTTC

J gene: TRBJ1-2
clone size: .
V gene: TRBV6-6
D gene: TRBD1
CDR3 protein: CASSLGQGGGYTF
CDR3 DNA: TGTGCCAGCAGCCTAGGACAGGGAGGTGGCTACACCTTC

J gene: TRBJ2-1
clone size: .
V gene: TRBV7-9
D gene: .
CDR3 protein: CASSPRGRNEQFF
CDR3 DNA: TGTGCCAGCAGCCCAAGAGGAAGAAATGAGCAGTTCTTC

J gene: TRBJ1-1
clone size: .
V gene: TRBV5-1
D gene: .
CDR3 protein: CASSSEGVLNTEAFF
CDR3 DNA: TGCGCCAGCAGCTCGGAAGGGGTTCTGAACACTGAAGCTTTCTTT

J gene: TRBJ1-1
clone size: few
V gene: TRBV30
D gene: .
CDR3 protein: CAWRVYTEAFF
CDR3 DNA: TGTGCCTGGAGGGTCTACACTGAAGCTTTCTTT

J gene: TRBJ2-7
clone size: .
V gene: TRBV2
D gene: .
CDR3 protein: CASTGAARGEQYF
CDR3 DNA: TGTGCCAGCACCGGGGCGGCTAGAGGAGAGCAGTACTTC

J gene: TRBJ2-3
clone size: .
V gene: TRBV14
D gene: .
CDR3 protein: CASSQVGWEEEDTQYF
CDR3 DNA: TGTGCCAGCAGCCAAGTCGGTTGGGAGGAGGAAGATACGCAGTATTTT

J gene: TRBJ2-1
clone size: few
V gene: TRBV7-9
D gene: TRBD2
CDR3 protein: CASSLGTSMGEQFF
CDR3 DNA: TGTGCCAGCAGCTTAGGGACTAGCATGGGTGAGCAGTTCTTC

J gene: TRBJ2-2
clone size: few
V gene: TRBV20-1
D gene: TRBD2
CDR3 protein: CSASIAGLNTGELFF
CDR3 DNA: TGCAGTGCGAGTATAGCGGGACTCAACACCGGGGAGCTGTTTTTT

J gene: TRBJ2-7
clone size: .
V gene: TRBV25-1
D gene: TRBD2
CDR3 protein: CASSESKTSGGYEQYF
CDR3 DNA: TGTGCCAGCAGTGAATCTAAGACTAGCGGGGGCTACGAGCAGTACTTC